Shown below are 31 T cell receptor beta chains from a single sample sequenced in a study of T cells after posttransplantation cyclophosphamide. Sampled 1 year posttransplant, controls received myeloablative marrow transplants, methotrexate and a calcineurin inhibitor. Data came from immunoSEQ multiplex PCR; TCRdb stores just in-frame clones and leaves some out. The sample holds about 4,500 clones, around 70% seen once. The sequenced sample was PBMCs, obtained around 300 days after allogeneic stem cell transplant with calcineurin inhibitor and methotrexate. These receptors all stem from a female patient aged 50-60 years who received an allogeneic stem cell transplant from an unrelated donor, was CMV-positive, and had acute and chronic GVHD. A share of the T cells may be of graft donor origin.

The chain carries TRBV6-5 and TRBJ2-7; D possibly corresponds to TRBD2 (6 bases). Deletions cut 6 bases from V and 6 bases from J, with 12 bases between. CDR3 size: 12 residues. Germline CDR1 and CDR2: MNHEY and SVGAGI. Here the CDR3 reads CASSLRGGEQYF. The CDR3 DNA follows: TGTGCCAGCAGCCTGCGGGGCGGCGAGCAGTACTTC.

J is TRBJ2-5 and V is TRBV25-1; TRBD1 matches at 8 bases. The junction had 7 bases not matched to a gene; V was cut back by 6 bases and J by 1 base. The CDR3 is 15 residues long. The germline gives CDR1 MGHDK, CDR2 SYGVNS. The CDR3 nucleotides are TGTGCCAGCAGGAGATCAGGGGGCGTCCAAGAGACCCAGTACTTC. This gives the protein CASRRSGGVQETQYF.

This clone was found a few times. The chain combines TRBV9 with TRBJ1-1; 7 bases fit TRBD1. The CDR3 spans 13 residues. V was pared by 6 bases and J by 4 bases, with 6 bases of the junction left unmatched. The germline gives CDR1 SGDLS, CDR2 YYNGEE. Written as DNA, the CDR3 is TGTGCCAGCATCCTACAGGGGAGCACTGAAGCTTTCTTT. This encodes CASILQGSTEAFF.

V usage is TRBV7-2 and J usage is TRBJ1-1; 9 bases are a match to TRBD1. The length of the CDR3 is 16 residues. Germline-derived CDR1 and CDR2 are SGHTA and FQGNSA. With V trimmed by 5 bases and J by 1 base, 8 bases remained unmatched. The CDR3 region has the DNA TGTGCCAGCAGCCCCGATTACAGGGGGCGGAACACTGAAGCTTTCTTT. Its translation is CASSPDYRGRNTEAFF. Supplemented by reference TRBV7-2 and TRBJ1-1, the full variable domain reads GAGVSQSPSNKVTEKGKDVELRCDPISGHTALYWYRQSLGQGLEFLIYFQGNSAPDKSGLPSDRFSAERTGGSVSTLTIQRTQQEDSAVYLCASSPDYRGRNTEAFFGQGTRLTVV.

V gene TRBV5-1 combines with J gene TRBJ2-7; 7 bases line up with TRBD2. With 3 bases clipped from V and 4 bases from J, the junction kept 7 bases outside the gene matches. Germline CDR1 and CDR2: SGHRS and YFSETQ. The CDR3 totals 14 residues. CDR3 nucleotide sequence: TGCGCCAGCAGCTGGACCGGGACTACGTACGAGCAGTACTTC. Its translation is CASSWTGTTYEQYF.

In this sample, this clone turned up a few times. The junction differs from germline at one of its ends, possibly a read error. The chain joins TRBV7-6 to TRBJ2-5; 12 bases are shared with TRBD2. Germline V gives CDR1 SGHVS, CDR2 FNYEAQ. This CDR3 comprises 14 residues. DNA of the CDR3: TGTGCCAGCAGCCTAGCGGGGGGGAAGGAGACCCAGTACTTC. It is translated as CASSLAGGKETQYF.

The J gene is TRBJ2-7, the V gene TRBV7-2; 9 bases map to TRBD1. V shed 1 base and J 1 base; nucleotides not matched to a gene: 2. Germline-derived CDR1 and CDR2 are SGHTA and FQGNSA. The CDR3 extends over 15 amino acids. CDR3 nucleotides: TGTGCCAGCAGCTTAGGGGGACAGGGATCCTACGAGCAGTACTTC. Its protein product is CASSLGGQGSYEQYF.

This clone turned up a few times. The chain is built from TRBV7-8 and TRBJ2-1; 8 bases agree with TRBD1. This CDR3 has 13 residues. CDR1 is SGHVS and CDR2 is FQNEAQ in the germline V gene. The V segment lost 5 bases and the J segment 15 bases; nucleotides outside the gene matches: 12. CDR3 sequence: CASSTGQGMIPFF. CDR3 nucleotide sequence: TGTGCCAGCAGCACTGGACAGGGAATGATTCCGTTCTTC. Full variable domain (outside the CDR3, taken from reference TRBV7-8 and TRBJ2-1): GAGVSQSPRYKVAKRGQDVALRCDPISGHVSLFWYQQALGQGPEFLTYFQNEAQLDKSGLPSDRFFAERPEGSVSTLKIQRTQQEDSAVYLCASSTGQGMIPFFGPGTRLTVL.

This clone was seen only a few times. The genes are TRBV28 and TRBJ2-7; D remains unclear. Trimming shortened V by 6 bases and J by 3 bases, and 6 bases separated the two germline ends. The CDR3 is made up of 11 amino acids. Germline V gene data show CDR1 as MDHEN and CDR2 as SYDVKM. The CDR3 loop reads CASRQNYEQYF. Written as DNA, the CDR3 is TGTGCCAGCAGGCAGAACTACGAGCAGTACTTC.

The V call is TRBV9, the J call TRBJ1-2; TRBD1 agrees at 7 bases. The CDR3 sequence is 14 residues long. The germline CDR1 and CDR2 sequences are SGDLS and YYNGEE. V trimming: 4 bases; J trimming: 8 bases; junction bases outside the gene matches: 11. CDR3 bases: TGTGCCAGCAGCCCCACGACAGGGATTGGAGGCTACACCTTC. Residues: CASSPTTGIGGYTF.

This clone has more than one count but fewer than ten. This rearrangement joins TRBV6-5 to TRBJ1-1; D possibly corresponds to TRBD1 (6 bases). This CDR3 region has 13 residues. V was trimmed by 5 bases and J by 3 bases, leaving 10 bases between them. CDR1 is MNHEY and CDR2 is SVGAGI in the germline V gene. CDR3 amino acids: CASSENRDTEAFF. The DNA for the CDR3 is TGTGCCAGCAGTGAAAACAGGGACACTGAAGCTTTCTTT.

The chain has TRBV2 and TRBJ1-1; 7 nucleotides line up with TRBD1. The length of the CDR3 is 14 residues. The J segment lost 11 bases and the V segment lost 11 bases, leaving 20 bases of the junction unmatched. Germline V gene sequence: CDR1 SNHLY, CDR2 FYNNEI. In DNA, the CDR3 is TGTGCCTGGCGAATTGGGGGTAACACAGGGGAGGCTTTCTTT. It specifies CAWRIGGNTGEAFF.

The chain couples TRBV6-5 to TRBJ1-2, with D possibly being TRBD1 (5 bases). Germline CDR1 and CDR2: MNHEY and SVGAGI. Trimming took 6 bases from V and 2 from J, leaving 13 bases between them. This CDR3 region has 14 residues. The CDR3 is CASRGIGVNYGYTF. In DNA, the CDR3 is TGTGCCAGCAGGGGTATAGGGGTGAACTATGGCTACACCTTC.

This chain links TRBV29-1 with TRBJ2-1, with TRBD2 identical over 11 bases. The CDR3 loop spans 13 amino acids. With V trimmed by 7 bases and J by 5 bases, 4 bases remained unmatched. Per the germline V gene, CDR1 is SQVTM and CDR2 is ANQGSEA. CDR3: CSASTSGNNEQFF. The CDR3 bases are TGCAGCGCCTCGACTAGCGGGAACAATGAGCAGTTCTTC.

The genes are TRBV29-1 and TRBJ2-7; D gene ambiguous. Per the germline V gene, CDR1 is SQVTM and CDR2 is ANQGSEA. The CDR3 extends over 14 amino acids. Trimming pared 4 bases from V and 3 bases from J, leaving 16 bases between. CDR3 sequence: CSVGQAPFGYEQYF. In nucleotides, the CDR3 is TGCAGCGTTGGTCAGGCCCCATTCGGCTACGAGCAGTACTTC.

V is TRBV28 and J is TRBJ1-2; 8 bases fit TRBD1. CDR1 is MDHEN, CDR2 SYDVKM, per germline. The CDR3 totals 13 residues. The J segment lost 3 bases and the V segment lost 3 bases, leaving 0 bases of the junction unmatched. The DNA of the CDR3 is TGTGCCAGCAGTTTGGACAGGGACTATGGCTACACCTTC. Amino acid sequence: CASSLDRDYGYTF.

With regard to this clone: At one end the junction does not follow the germline gene, possibly because of a read error. This chain uses TRBV7-9 with TRBJ1-1; D is perhaps TRBD1 (6 bases). CDR3 length: 17 residues. Germline assignment: CDR1 SEHNR and CDR2 FQNEAQ (reference sequence). The CDR3 DNA reads TGCGCCAGCAGCCAAGATTTTTCAACAGGGTCGAACACTGAAGCTTTCTTT. Translated, it gives CASSQDFSTGSNTEAFF.

The chain is built from TRBV5-4 and TRBJ2-1, with 9 nucleotides matching TRBD2. V shed 0 bases, J shed 6 bases, and the junction held 19 bases outside the gene matches. CDR3 length: 20 amino acids. Looked up from germline, CDR1 is SGHNT and CDR2 is YYREEE (reference sequence). CDR3 coding DNA: TGTGCCAGCAGCTTGGAGGTCTTTGGGCTAGCGGGGCCCTCGGTCAATGAGCAGTTCTTC. Translating gives CASSLEVFGLAGPSVNEQFF.

The chain carries TRBV5-1 and TRBJ2-7, with D tentatively TRBD2 (6 bases). In germline, CDR1 is SGHRS, CDR2 YFSETQ. Trimming pared 3 bases from V and 1 base from J, leaving 11 bases between. The CDR3 runs 14 residues. The CDR3 reads CASSSGLYSYEQYF. For the CDR3, the DNA is TGCGCCAGCAGCTCGGGACTTTATTCCTACGAGCAGTACTTC.

This clone has a handful of counts. It is likely a read error: a sequence one base away is far more abundant. CDR3 sequence: CASRYRVVDNTEAFF. CDR3 bases: TGTGCCAGCAGGTACAGGGTCGTGGATAACACTGAAGCTTTCTTT. The rearrangement links TRBV13 to TRBJ1-1; TRBD1 is a possible D gene (6 bases). This CDR3 has 15 amino acids. Trimming took off 6 bases at V and 2 bases at J, with 16 bases between the two ends. Germline V lookup: CDR1 PRHDT, CDR2 FYEKMQ (reference sequence). Full variable domain (rest looked up from reference TRBV13 and TRBJ1-1): AAGVIQSPRHLIKEKRETATLKCYPIPRHDTVYWYQQGPGQDPQFLISFYEKMQSDKGSIPDRFSAQQFSDYHSELNMSSLELGDSALYFCASRYRVVDNTEAFFGQGTRLTVV.

The CDR3: CASSLPSGHTDTQYF. In DNA, the CDR3 is TGTGCCAGCAGTCTACCTTCAGGCCACACAGATACGCAGTATTTT. This chain joins TRBV28 and TRBJ2-3; unclear D gene. The V end was cut by 5 bases, the J end by 2 bases, with 14 bases between. The germline gives CDR1 MDHEN, CDR2 SYDVKM. The CDR3 sequence is 15 residues long.

A remark on this clone: At one boundary the junction diverges from the germline segment, which might be a read error. The chain couples TRBV6-1 to TRBJ1-6; D remains unclear. Germline values: CDR1 MNHNS, CDR2 SASEGT. The CDR3 covers 15 residues. The CDR3 spells CASSRPSHYNSPLHF. The CDR3 DNA sequence: TGTGCCAGCAGTCGTCCGTCTCACTATAATTCCCCCCTCCACTTT.

This clone turned up a few times. The chain is built from TRBV27 and TRBJ2-1; no firm D call. This CDR3 region has 14 residues. CDR1 and CDR2 from the germline V gene are MNHEY and SMNVEV (reference sequence). The germline V and J ends were trimmed by 0 bases and 3 bases, with 6 bases remaining between them. The CDR3 DNA is TGTGCCAGCAGTTTATCACCAGGCTACAATGAGCAGTTCTTC. The encoded protein is CASSLSPGYNEQFF.

The chain couples TRBV5-1 to TRBJ2-7, with D perhaps TRBD2 (7 bases). This CDR3 contains 14 residues. Germline V CDR1 and CDR2: SGHRS, YFSETQ. Trimming removed 2 bases at V and 4 bases at J, with 13 bases between. In DNA, the CDR3 is TGCGCCAGCAGCTTATGGGGGGGCCAATACGAGCAGTACTTC. Encoded protein: CASSLWGGQYEQYF.

The chain is built from TRBV6-5 and TRBJ2-7, with 9 bases matching TRBD1. Germline CDR1 and CDR2: MNHEY and SVGAGI. V lost 5 bases, J lost 5 bases, and 10 bases stayed unmatched. The CDR3 contains 15 residues. The CDR3 spells CASSPTGGGFHEQYF. In DNA form, the CDR3 reads TGTGCCAGCAGTCCAACAGGGGGCGGTTTCCACGAGCAGTACTTC.

The gene calls are TRBV5-6 and TRBJ1-5; TRBD1 matches at 12 bases. The CDR3 consists of 16 residues. Germline lookup yields CDR1 SGHDT and CDR2 YYEEEE. V shed 1 base, J shed 7 bases, and the junction held 6 bases outside the gene matches. CDR3: CASSLTGTGGGQPQHF. CDR3 nucleotides: TGTGCCAGCAGCTTGACCGGGACAGGGGGCGGACAGCCCCAGCATTTT.

Within the sample, this clone is medium-sized. The chain is built from TRBV5-8 and TRBJ1-2; perhaps TRBD1 as D (6 bases). This CDR3 spans 14 amino acids. The V gene's germline CDR1 is SGHTS and CDR2 YDEGEE. The V and J ends lost 4 bases and 5 bases respectively, with 15 bases between them. CDR3 amino acids: CASSPGALRYGYTF. CDR3 in DNA: TGTGCCAGCAGCCCAGGGGCCCTAAGATATGGCTACACCTTC.

The chain has TRBV6-5 and TRBJ2-7; 10 bases are shared with TRBD1. Germline V gene data show CDR1 as MNHEY and CDR2 as SVGAGI. There are 13 residues in the CDR3. The junction had 4 bases not matched to a gene; V was cut back by 5 bases and J by 6 bases. The CDR3 sequence is CASSEDRGREQYF. The CDR3 region has the DNA TGTGCCAGCAGTGAAGACAGGGGGCGCGAGCAGTACTTC.

The V and J genes are TRBV7-2 and TRBJ2-1; 7 bases are a match to TRBD2. Germline CDR1 and CDR2: SGHTA and FQGNSA. There are 15 residues in the CDR3. V trimming: 4 bases; J trimming: 2 bases; junction bases outside the gene matches: 5. The CDR3 reads CASSSSSGPYNEQFF. CDR3 bases: TGTGCCAGCAGCTCTTCTAGCGGCCCCTACAATGAGCAGTTCTTC. Filled out from reference TRBV7-2 and TRBJ2-1, the complete variable domain reads GAGVSQSPSNKVTEKGKDVELRCDPISGHTALYWYRQSLGQGLEFLIYFQGNSAPDKSGLPSDRFSAERTGGSVSTLTIQRTQQEDSAVYLCASSSSSGPYNEQFFGPGTRLTVL.

This chain links TRBV11-3 with TRBJ2-3, with 12 bases lining up with TRBD2. CDR3 length: 15 amino acids. J was trimmed by 6 bases and V by 5 bases; bases with no gene match: 6. Germline assignment: CDR1 SGHNT and CDR2 YENEEA. CDR3: CASSQSTSGRDTQYF. The CDR3 coding sequence is TGTGCCAGCAGCCAAAGTACTAGCGGGAGGGATACGCAGTATTTT. The full variable domain, in which reference TRBV11-3 and TRBJ2-3 provide the parts outside the CDR3, is EAGVVQSPRYKIIEKKQPVAFWCNPISGHNTLYWYLQNLGQGPELLIRYENEEAVDDSQLPKDRFSAERLKGVDSTLKIQPAELGDSAVYLCASSQSTSGRDTQYFGPGTRLTVL.

This chain connects TRBV19 to TRBJ2-1; D is perhaps TRBD2 (6 bases). V lost 3 bases and J lost 6, with 12 bases in between. The CDR3 extends over 14 amino acids. CDR1 and CDR2 from the germline V gene are LNHDA and SQIVND (reference sequence). The CDR3 spells CASSITGVSNEQFF. In DNA form, the CDR3 reads TGTGCCAGTAGTATCACGGGAGTAAGCAATGAGCAGTTCTTC.